This entry describes one T cell receptor (beta chain). Its cognate antigen is unknown. Measured with immunoSEQ multiplex PCR; TCRdb has only the in-frame clones, and not every one. The sample contains approximately 810,000 clones, nearly 95% of which appear only once. This sample stems from a study of shared clonotypes between healthy human individuals. Study-wide results and limits: Sample collection involved blood only; tissue repertoires are likely different. The donor pool, a small one, limited the genetic and exposure-history diversity represented.

CDR3 length: 13 residues. Germline CDR1 is SQVTM and CDR2 is ANQGSEA. V was cut by 3 bases and J by 6 bases, with 15 bases left in between. Positively selected for CCR7, the CD45RO-negative cells used as naive CD8 cells excluded terminally differentiated effector memory CD45RA+ cells. Sequenced sample: naive CD8+ T cells sorted from blood. The gene calls are TRBV29-1 and TRBJ2-7; D might be TRBD1 (6 bases). The receptor comes from a young man in good health. The CDR3 sequence is CSVDRGSGGEQYF. The CDR3 DNA reads as TGCAGCGTTGATAGGGGGTCTGGGGGCGAGCAGTACTTC.